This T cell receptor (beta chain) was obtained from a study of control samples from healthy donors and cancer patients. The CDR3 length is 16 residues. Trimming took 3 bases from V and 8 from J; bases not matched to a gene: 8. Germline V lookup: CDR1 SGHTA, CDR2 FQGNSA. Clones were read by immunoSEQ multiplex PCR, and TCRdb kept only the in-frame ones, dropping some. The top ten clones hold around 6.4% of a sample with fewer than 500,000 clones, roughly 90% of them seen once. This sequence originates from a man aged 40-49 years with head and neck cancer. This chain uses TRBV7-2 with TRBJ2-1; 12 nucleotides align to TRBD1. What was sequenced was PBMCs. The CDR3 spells CASSFPLGTGGHEQFF. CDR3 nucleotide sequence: TGTGCCAGCAGCTTCCCATTGGGGACAGGGGGCCATGAGCAGTTCTTC.